One sample yielded the 23 T cell receptor beta chains listed below, sequenced in a study of blood T cell repertoires in COVID-19 (dated by TCRdb to 2018 to 2021). Library preparation employed the immunoSEQ multiplex PCR assay. TCRdb took this table from immuneACCESS and kept in-frame rearrangements with V and J called. Such tables lack part of the clones; where checked against another copy, unresolved V genes explain under half of the gap, and the rest is unexplained. The sample table shows approximately 13,000 clones, and nearly 75% are seen once. The top ten clonotypes cover approximately 22% of the sample. The sequencing input was peripheral blood. These receptors all come from a boy aged 2-9 years with active or convalescent COVID-19.

The rearrangement uses TRBV5-1 and TRBJ1-1; D ambiguous. V shed 2 bases and J shed 9 bases, with 11 bases lying between them. CDR1 and CDR2 from the germline V gene are SGHRS and YFSETQ. The CDR3 sequence is 12 residues long. This chain's CDR3 is CASSLNGGKAFF. CDR3 coding DNA: TGCGCCAGCAGCTTAAACGGCGGAAAAGCTTTCTTT.

The chain recombines TRBV19 with TRBJ2-3; possibly TRBD1 for D (5 bases). Germline V gives CDR1 LNHDA, CDR2 SQIVND (reference sequence). The CDR3 loop spans 13 amino acids. Trimming left V 6 bases short and J 0 bases short, with 7 bases between. The DNA of the CDR3 is TGTGCCAGTAGCGGACAAAGCACAGATACGCAGTATTTT. The encoded protein is CASSGQSTDTQYF. The full variable domain, in which reference TRBV19 and TRBJ2-3 provide the parts outside the CDR3, is DGGITQSPKYLFRKEGQNVTLSCEQNLNHDAMYWYRQDPGQGLRLIYYSQIVNDFQKGDIAEGYSVSREKKESFPLTVTSAQKNPTAFYLCASSGQSTDTQYFGPGTRLTVL.

The J gene is TRBJ1-1, the V gene TRBV4-1; no reliable D call. This CDR3 is 14 amino acids long. The germline gives CDR1 MGHRA, CDR2 YSYEKL. With 0 bases removed from V and 1 base from J, the gap between germline ends came to 6 bases. The CDR3 spells CASSQEGRNTEAFF. The CDR3 DNA reads as TGCGCCAGCAGCCAAGAGGGGAGGAACACTGAAGCTTTCTTT.

CDR3 sequence reads: CSASGGGDSGANVLTF. DNA for the CDR3: TGCAGTGCTAGTGGAGGGGGGGACTCTGGGGCCAACGTCCTGACTTTC. The rearrangement uses TRBV20-1 and TRBJ2-6; D may be TRBD2 (7 bases). Germline values: CDR1 DFQATT, CDR2 SNEGSKA (reference sequence). Trimming removed 3 bases at V and 0 bases at J, with 12 bases between. The CDR3 length is 16 residues.

This CDR3 is CASSLVLLAGGTDTQYF. CDR3 in DNA: TGTGCCAGCAGCTTGGTCCTACTAGCGGGAGGCACAGATACGCAGTATTTT. The chain combines TRBV5-5 with TRBJ2-3; TRBD2 matches 11 bases. V shed 0 bases, J shed 1 base, and the junction held 4 bases outside the gene matches. The germline CDR1 and CDR2 sequences are SGHKS and YYEKEE (reference sequence). This CDR3 is built from 17 residues.

By sample share, this clone is medium-sized (0.01 to 0.1%). The chain couples TRBV10-3 to TRBJ1-1; unclear D gene. Trimming left V 4 bases short and J 0 bases short, with 9 bases between. This CDR3 is 14 amino acids long. From germline, CDR1 is ENHRY and CDR2 SYGVKD. The CDR3 is CAISVGGVNTEAFF. DNA for the CDR3: TGTGCCATCAGTGTTGGCGGGGTGAACACTGAAGCTTTCTTT.

The rearrangement uses TRBV19 and TRBJ1-3; no clear D. CDR3 length: 12 residues. Germline V gene lookup returns CDR1 LNHDA and CDR2 SQIVND (reference sequence). With 6 bases removed from V and 4 bases from J, the gap between germline ends came to 7 bases. CDR3 sequence: CASSFGGNTIYF. CDR3 sequence (DNA): TGTGCCAGTAGCTTCGGGGGAAACACCATATATTTT.

This clone was observed a few times. This chain links TRBV30 with TRBJ1-6, with D perhaps TRBD1 (6 bases). The CDR3 totals 13 residues. V was pared by 7 bases and J by 8 bases, with 15 bases between. Germline loops: CDR1 GTSNPN, CDR2 SVGIG (reference sequence). The CDR3 here is CASSRDIDSPLHF. The CDR3 DNA reads TGTGCCTCTAGCCGGGACATCGATTCACCCCTCCACTTT. The full variable domain, its missing parts supplied by reference TRBV30 and TRBJ1-6, is SQTIHQWPATLVQPVGSPLSLECTVEGTSNPNLYWYRQAAGRGLQLLFYSVGIGQISSEVPQNLSASRPQDRQFILSSKKLLLSDSGFYLCASSRDIDSPLHFGNGTRLTVT.

Comment on this clone: This CDR3 is also generated by other DNA sequences in the sample. The chain links TRBV5-4 to TRBJ1-1; 7 bases agree with TRBD1. Germline V gene data show CDR1 as SGHNT and CDR2 as YYREEE (reference sequence). The CDR3 loop spans 13 amino acids. J gave up 4 bases and V 0 bases, and 0 bases lay outside the gene matches. The CDR3 DNA is TGTGCCAGCAGCTTGGACAGGGGCACTGAAGCTTTCTTT. As protein: CASSLDRGTEAFF.

The sample holds one count of this clone. The chain carries TRBV19 and TRBJ2-3, with 8 bases fitting TRBD2. There are 16 residues in the CDR3. Germline V gene lookup returns CDR1 LNHDA and CDR2 SQIVND (reference sequence). Unmatched junction bases numbered 4, after V lost 2 bases and J lost 0 bases. The CDR3, as DNA: TGTGCCAGTAGTATACGGGGGGGGCTGAGCACAGATACGCAGTATTTT. It translates to CASSIRGGLSTDTQYF. The entire variable domain, with the rest obtained from reference TRBV19 and TRBJ2-3, is as follows: DGGITQSPKYLFRKEGQNVTLSCEQNLNHDAMYWYRQDPGQGLRLIYYSQIVNDFQKGDIAEGYSVSREKKESFPLTVTSAQKNPTAFYLCASSIRGGLSTDTQYFGPGTRLTVL.

The chain employs TRBV21-1 and TRBJ2-7; the table's D call, TRBD1, was not checked against the DNA. TRBV21-1 is noted as a pseudogene. The CDR3 runs to 12 residues. CDR3 sequence (DNA): TGTGCCAGCAGCCCCCAGGGGCGCGAGCAGTACTTC. Encoded protein: CASSPQGREQYF.

This clone appeared a few times. The chain combines TRBV20-1 with TRBJ1-1; D is unresolved. V was pared by 5 bases and J by 4 bases, with 8 bases between. The CDR3 is 11 residues long. Germline V gene lookup returns CDR1 DFQATT and CDR2 SNEGSKA (reference sequence). CDR3 sequence reads: CSAETVTEAFF. In nucleotides, the CDR3 is TGCAGTGCTGAAACAGTCACTGAAGCTTTCTTT.

The chain couples TRBV19 to TRBJ2-1, with no clear D. This CDR3 comprises 13 residues. V was trimmed by 3 bases and J by 9 bases, leaving 12 bases between them. Germline V gene lookup returns CDR1 LNHDA and CDR2 SQIVND (reference sequence). The CDR3 DNA reads TGTGCCAGTAGTATCTTTCTCTATGGTGAGCAGTTCTTC. It yields the protein CASSIFLYGEQFF.

The CDR3 nucleotides read TGCGCCAGCTTAGCACCGAAGGGCAATCAGCCCCAGCATTTT. Its protein is CASLAPKGNQPQHF. The J gene is TRBJ1-5, the V gene TRBV5-1; D gene ambiguous. CDR1 SGHRS and CDR2 YFSETQ come from the germline V gene. Trimming removed 7 bases from V and 2 bases from J, with 13 bases in between. This CDR3 comprises 14 residues.

The chain joins TRBV18 to TRBJ1-1, with D possibly matching TRBD1 (6 bases). CDR1 is KGHSH and CDR2 is LQKENI in the germline V gene. This CDR3 is 17 amino acids long. V lost 3 bases, J lost 0 bases, and 17 bases lay in between. CDR3 region: CASSPPGQGLMNTEAFF. The DNA of the CDR3 is TGTGCCAGCTCACCCCCGGGACAAGGCCTCATGAACACTGAAGCTTTCTTT.

This clone has more than one count but fewer than ten. The chain recombines TRBV30 with TRBJ1-2, with TRBD1 matching 8 bases. Germline assignment: CDR1 GTSNPN and CDR2 SVGIG (reference sequence). The V and J ends lost 5 bases and 4 bases, in that order; junction bases with no gene match: 6. The CDR3 consists of 13 residues. The CDR3 spells CAWGRDRPYGYTF. CDR3 nucleotides: TGTGCCTGGGGTAGGGACAGGCCCTATGGCTACACCTTC.

The V and J genes are TRBV27 and TRBJ1-5, with D maybe TRBD1 (6 bases). Per germline, CDR1 MNHEY and CDR2 SMNVEV (reference sequence). V was trimmed by 9 bases and J by 5 bases, leaving 11 bases between them. This CDR3 contains 12 residues. Here the CDR3 reads CASGQSYQPQHF. The CDR3 region has the DNA TGTGCCAGTGGACAGAGTTATCAGCCCCAGCATTTT.

The V call is TRBV14, the J call TRBJ2-5, with 8 bases lining up with TRBD2. This CDR3 spans 16 amino acids. The V gene end was trimmed by 2 bases and the J gene end by 5 bases; junction bases not matched to a gene: 10. CDR1 SGHDN and CDR2 FVKESK come from the germline V gene. CDR3 DNA: TGTGCCAGCAGCCAACTCCGGGAGGGCCCCCGGGAGACCCAGTACTTC. It encodes CASSQLREGPRETQYF.

This clone came up a few times. This chain uses TRBV18 with TRBJ1-2; possible D gene TRBD1, 5 bases. The germline V gene encodes CDR1 KGHSH and CDR2 LQKENI. V was shortened by 3 bases and J by 3 bases, with 11 bases between the two germline ends. CDR3 length: 14 amino acids. The CDR3 DNA is TGTGCCAGCTCACCCCACAGGTGGGACTATGGCTACACCTTC. This gives the protein CASSPHRWDYGYTF.

The rearrangement links TRBV3-1 (or the pseudogene TRBV3-2) to TRBJ2-1, with 10 bases aligning to TRBD2. Per germline, CDR1 LGHDT and CDR2 YNNKEL (reference sequence). The CDR3 runs to 19 residues. V lost 4 bases, J lost 6 bases, and 18 bases stayed unmatched. The CDR3 coding sequence is TGTGCCAGCAGCCCCCTCCCGGGGCTAGCGGGAGAAGGAAGCAATGAGCAGTTCTTC. As protein: CASSPLPGLAGEGSNEQFF.

This chain's CDR3 is CASSTGFVNNMRFF. Here the CDR3 DNA reads TGTGCCAGCAGTACAGGGTTCGTCAACAATATGCGGTTCTTC. J is TRBJ2-1 and V is TRBV6-5; D is perhaps TRBD1 (6 bases). The V end was cut by 5 bases, the J end by 15 bases, with 23 bases between. Germline-derived CDR1 and CDR2 are MNHEY and SVGAGI. This CDR3 contains 14 residues.

V and J are TRBV5-1 and TRBJ2-7; TRBD1 matches 7 bases. V was clipped by 4 bases and J by 3 bases; unmatched bases: 16. CDR1 is SGHRS, CDR2 YFSETQ, per germline. The CDR3 is 17 residues long. In DNA, the CDR3 is TGCGCCAGCAGCAAAACCGCTTCGACAGGGAGTCTCTACGAGCAGTACTTC. Translation gives CASSKTASTGSLYEQYF.

The chain recombines TRBV29-1 with TRBJ2-7; possibly TRBD1 for D (5 bases). The germline V gene encodes CDR1 SQVTM and CDR2 ANQGSEA. Trimming shortened V by 4 bases and J by 4 bases, and 11 bases separated the two germline ends. This CDR3 has 12 amino acids. DNA for the CDR3: TGCAGCGTTGCTGCAGGGTCATACGAGCAGTACTTC. Its protein product is CSVAAGSYEQYF.